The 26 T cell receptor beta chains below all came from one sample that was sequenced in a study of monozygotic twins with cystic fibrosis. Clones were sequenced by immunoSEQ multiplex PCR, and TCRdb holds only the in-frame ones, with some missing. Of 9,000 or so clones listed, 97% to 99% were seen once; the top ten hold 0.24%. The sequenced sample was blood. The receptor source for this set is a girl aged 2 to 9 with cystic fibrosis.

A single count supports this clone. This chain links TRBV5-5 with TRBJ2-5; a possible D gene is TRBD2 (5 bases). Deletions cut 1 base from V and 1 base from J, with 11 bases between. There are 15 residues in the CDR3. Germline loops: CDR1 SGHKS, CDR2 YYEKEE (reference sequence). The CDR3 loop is CASSLLALTQETQYF. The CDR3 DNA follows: TGTGCCAGCAGCTTGCTAGCTTTGACCCAAGAGACCCAGTACTTC.

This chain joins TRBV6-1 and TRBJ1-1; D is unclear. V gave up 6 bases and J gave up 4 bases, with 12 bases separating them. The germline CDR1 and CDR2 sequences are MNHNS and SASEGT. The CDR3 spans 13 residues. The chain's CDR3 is CASSEYSSTEAFF. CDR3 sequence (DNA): TGTGCCAGCAGCGAGTACTCGAGCACTGAAGCTTTCTTT.

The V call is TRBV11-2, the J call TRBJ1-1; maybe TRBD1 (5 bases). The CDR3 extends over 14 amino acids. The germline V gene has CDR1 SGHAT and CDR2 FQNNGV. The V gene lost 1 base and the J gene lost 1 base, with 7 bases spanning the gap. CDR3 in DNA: TGTGCCAGCAGCTTAGTTGGGGGGAACACTGAAGCTTTCTTT. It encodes CASSLVGGNTEAFF.

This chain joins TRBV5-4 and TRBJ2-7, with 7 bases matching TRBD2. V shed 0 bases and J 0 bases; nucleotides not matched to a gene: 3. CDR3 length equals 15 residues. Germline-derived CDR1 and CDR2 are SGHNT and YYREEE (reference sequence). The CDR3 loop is CASSLGGRGSYEQYF. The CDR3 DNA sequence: TGTGCCAGCAGCTTGGGTGGGAGGGGCTCCTACGAGCAGTACTTC.

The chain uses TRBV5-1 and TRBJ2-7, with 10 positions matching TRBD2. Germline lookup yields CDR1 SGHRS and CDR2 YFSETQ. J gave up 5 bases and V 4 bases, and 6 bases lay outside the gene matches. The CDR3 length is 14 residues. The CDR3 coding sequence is TGCGCCAGCAGCCAAGGGACTAGCGACCACGAGCAGTACTTC. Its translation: CASSQGTSDHEQYF.

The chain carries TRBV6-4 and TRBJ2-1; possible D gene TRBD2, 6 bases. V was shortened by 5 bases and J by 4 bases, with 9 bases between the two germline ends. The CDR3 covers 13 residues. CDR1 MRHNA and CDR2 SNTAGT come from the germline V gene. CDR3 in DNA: TGTGCCAGCAGTAGCGGGCCTTACAATGAGCAGTTCTTC. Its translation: CASSSGPYNEQFF.

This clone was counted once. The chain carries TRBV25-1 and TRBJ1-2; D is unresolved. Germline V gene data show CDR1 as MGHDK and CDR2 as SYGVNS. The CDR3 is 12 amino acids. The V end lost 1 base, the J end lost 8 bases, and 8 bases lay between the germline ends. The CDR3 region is CASSEWMKGYTF. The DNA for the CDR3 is TGTGCCAGCAGTGAATGGATGAAGGGCTACACCTTC.

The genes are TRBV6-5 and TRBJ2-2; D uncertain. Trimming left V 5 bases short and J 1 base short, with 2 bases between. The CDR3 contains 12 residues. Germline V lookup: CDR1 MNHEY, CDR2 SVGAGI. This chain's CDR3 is CASSENTGELFF. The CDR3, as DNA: TGTGCCAGCAGTGAGAACACCGGGGAGCTGTTTTTT.

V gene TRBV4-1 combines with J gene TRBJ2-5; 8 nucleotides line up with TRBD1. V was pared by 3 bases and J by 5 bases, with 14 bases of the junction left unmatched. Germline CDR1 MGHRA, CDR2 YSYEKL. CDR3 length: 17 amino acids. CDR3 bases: TGCGCCAGCAGCCAGGAGGCCGCGGCAGGGGGCGATGAGACCCAGTACTTC. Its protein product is CASSQEAAAGGDETQYF.

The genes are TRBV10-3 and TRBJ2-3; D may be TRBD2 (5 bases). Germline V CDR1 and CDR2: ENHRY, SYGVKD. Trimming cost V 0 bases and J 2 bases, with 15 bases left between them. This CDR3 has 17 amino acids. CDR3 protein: CAISESISSGDTDTQYF. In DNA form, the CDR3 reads TGTGCCATCAGTGAGTCGATTTCCAGCGGCGACACAGATACGCAGTATTTT.

This CDR3 is CASSLGQAPNIQYF. CDR3 nucleotide sequence: TGCGCCAGCAGCTTGGGTCAGGCCCCAAACATTCAGTACTTC. The chain has TRBV5-1 and TRBJ2-4, with unresolved D. V dropped 0 bases and J dropped 6 bases, with 10 bases sitting between them. The germline V gene encodes CDR1 SGHRS and CDR2 YFSETQ. This CDR3 region has 14 residues.

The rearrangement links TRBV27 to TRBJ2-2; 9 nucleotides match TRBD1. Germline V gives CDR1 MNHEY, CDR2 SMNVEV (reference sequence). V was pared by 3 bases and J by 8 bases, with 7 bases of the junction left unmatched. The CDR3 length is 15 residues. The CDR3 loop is CASSFLQGATGELFF. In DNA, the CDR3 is TGTGCCAGCAGTTTTTTACAGGGGGCAACGGGGGAGCTGTTTTTT.

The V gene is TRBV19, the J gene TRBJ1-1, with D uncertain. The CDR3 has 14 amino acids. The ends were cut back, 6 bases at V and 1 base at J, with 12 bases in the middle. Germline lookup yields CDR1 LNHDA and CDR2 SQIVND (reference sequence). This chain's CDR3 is CASSTHLGNTEAFF. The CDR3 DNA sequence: TGTGCCAGTAGCACTCACCTGGGGAACACTGAAGCTTTCTTT.

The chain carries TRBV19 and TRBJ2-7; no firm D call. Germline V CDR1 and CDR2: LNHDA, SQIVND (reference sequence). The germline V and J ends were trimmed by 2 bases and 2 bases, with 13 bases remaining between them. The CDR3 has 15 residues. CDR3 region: CASSIYHLPAYEQYF. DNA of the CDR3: TGTGCCAGTAGTATATACCATCTGCCCGCCTACGAGCAGTACTTC.

The CDR3 sequence is CASKRDRNTGELFF. CDR3 in DNA: TGCGCCAGCAAGCGGGACAGAAACACCGGGGAGCTGTTTTTT. This chain connects TRBV10-2 to TRBJ2-2; perhaps D is TRBD1 or TRBD2 (7 bases each). V was shortened by 7 bases and J by 2 bases, with 11 bases between the two germline ends. There are 14 residues in the CDR3. Germline assignment: CDR1 WSHSY and CDR2 SAAADI.

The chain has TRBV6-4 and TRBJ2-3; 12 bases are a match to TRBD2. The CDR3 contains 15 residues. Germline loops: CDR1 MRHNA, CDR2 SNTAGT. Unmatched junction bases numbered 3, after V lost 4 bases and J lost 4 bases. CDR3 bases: TGTGCCAGCAGTGCGACTAGCGGGAGTTCAGATACGCAGTATTTT. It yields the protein CASSATSGSSDTQYF.

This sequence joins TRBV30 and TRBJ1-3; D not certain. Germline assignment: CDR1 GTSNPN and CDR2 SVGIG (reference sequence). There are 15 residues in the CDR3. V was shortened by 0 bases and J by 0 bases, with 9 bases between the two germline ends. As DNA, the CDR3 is TGTGCCTGGAGTGTATTAGGGTTCTCTGGAAACACCATATATTTT. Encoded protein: CAWSVLGFSGNTIYF.

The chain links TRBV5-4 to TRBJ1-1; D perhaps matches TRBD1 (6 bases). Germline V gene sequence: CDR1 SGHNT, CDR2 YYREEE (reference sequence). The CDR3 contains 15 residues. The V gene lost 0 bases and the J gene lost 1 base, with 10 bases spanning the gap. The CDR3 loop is CASSLARGGNTEAFF. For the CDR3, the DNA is TGTGCCAGCAGCTTGGCCAGAGGGGGGAACACTGAAGCTTTCTTT.

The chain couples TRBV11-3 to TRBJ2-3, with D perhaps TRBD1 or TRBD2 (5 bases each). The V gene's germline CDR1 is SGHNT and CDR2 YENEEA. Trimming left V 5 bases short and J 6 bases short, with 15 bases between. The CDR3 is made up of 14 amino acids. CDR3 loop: CASSRKGRIDTQYF. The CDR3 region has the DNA TGTGCCAGCAGCCGTAAGGGGAGAATTGATACGCAGTATTTT.

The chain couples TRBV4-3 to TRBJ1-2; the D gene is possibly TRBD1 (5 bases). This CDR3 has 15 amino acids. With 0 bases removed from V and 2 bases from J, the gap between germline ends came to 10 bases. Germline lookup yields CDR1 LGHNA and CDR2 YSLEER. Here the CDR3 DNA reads TGCGCCAGCAGCCAAGATATGAGACAGAACTATGGCTACACCTTC. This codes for CASSQDMRQNYGYTF.

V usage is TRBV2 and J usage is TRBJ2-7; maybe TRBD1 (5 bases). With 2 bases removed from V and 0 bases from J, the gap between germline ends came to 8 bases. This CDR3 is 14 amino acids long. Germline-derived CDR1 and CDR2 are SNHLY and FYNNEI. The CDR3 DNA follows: TGTGCCAGCAGTGAAACGCAGGGCTCCTACGAGCAGTACTTC. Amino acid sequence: CASSETQGSYEQYF.

The CDR3 DNA reads TGTGCCAGCAGCTTCGACGGGATTTACGAGCAGTACTTC. Residues: CASSFDGIYEQYF. This chain connects TRBV7-2 to TRBJ2-7; possible D gene TRBD2, 5 bases. The CDR3 has 13 amino acids. Germline lookup yields CDR1 SGHTA and CDR2 FQGNSA. V lost 3 bases, J lost 4 bases, and 10 bases lay in between. Variable domain in full (rest from reference TRBV7-2 and TRBJ2-7): GAGVSQSPSNKVTEKGKDVELRCDPISGHTALYWYRQSLGQGLEFLIYFQGNSAPDKSGLPSDRFSAERTGGSVSTLTIQRTQQEDSAVYLCASSFDGIYEQYFGPGTRLTVT.

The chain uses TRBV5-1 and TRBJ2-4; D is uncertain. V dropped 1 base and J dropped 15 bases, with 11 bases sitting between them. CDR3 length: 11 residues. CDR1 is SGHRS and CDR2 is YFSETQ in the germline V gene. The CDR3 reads CASSLKGFWYF. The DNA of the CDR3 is TGCGCCAGCAGCTTGAAAGGCTTTTGGTACTTC.

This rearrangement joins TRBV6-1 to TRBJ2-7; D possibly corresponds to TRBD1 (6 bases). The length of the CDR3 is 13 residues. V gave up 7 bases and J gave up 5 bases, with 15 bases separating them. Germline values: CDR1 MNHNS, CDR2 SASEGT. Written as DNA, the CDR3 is TGTGCCAGCAACAGGGAAACGTCCAACGAGCAGTACTTC. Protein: CASNRETSNEQYF.

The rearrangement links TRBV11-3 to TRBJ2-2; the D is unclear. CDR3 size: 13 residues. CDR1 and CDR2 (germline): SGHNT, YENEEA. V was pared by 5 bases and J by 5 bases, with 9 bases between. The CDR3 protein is CASSLRGTGELFF. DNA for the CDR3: TGTGCCAGCAGCCTCCGAGGTACCGGGGAGCTGTTTTTT. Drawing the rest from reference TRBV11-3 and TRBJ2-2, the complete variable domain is EAGVVQSPRYKIIEKKQPVAFWCNPISGHNTLYWYLQNLGQGPELLIRYENEEAVDDSQLPKDRFSAERLKGVDSTLKIQPAELGDSAVYLCASSLRGTGELFFGEGSRLTVL.

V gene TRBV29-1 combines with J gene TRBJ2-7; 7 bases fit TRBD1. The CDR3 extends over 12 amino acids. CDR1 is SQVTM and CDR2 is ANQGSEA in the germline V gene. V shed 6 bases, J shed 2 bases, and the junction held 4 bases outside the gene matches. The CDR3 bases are TGCAGCGTGACGGGACAGACCTACGAGCAGTACTTC. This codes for CSVTGQTYEQYF.